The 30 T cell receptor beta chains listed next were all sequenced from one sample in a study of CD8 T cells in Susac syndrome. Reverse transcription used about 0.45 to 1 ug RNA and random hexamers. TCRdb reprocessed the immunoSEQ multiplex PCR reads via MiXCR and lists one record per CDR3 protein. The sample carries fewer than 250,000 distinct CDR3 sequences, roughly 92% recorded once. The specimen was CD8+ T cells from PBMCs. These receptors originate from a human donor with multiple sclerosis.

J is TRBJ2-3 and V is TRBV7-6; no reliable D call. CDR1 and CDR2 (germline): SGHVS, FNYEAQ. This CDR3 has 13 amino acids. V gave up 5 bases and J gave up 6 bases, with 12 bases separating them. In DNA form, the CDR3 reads TGTGCCAGCAGCCCCTTCCCCGTTGATACGCAGTATTTT. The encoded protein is CASSPFPVDTQYF. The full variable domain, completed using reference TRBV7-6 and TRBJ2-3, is GAGVSQSPRYKVTKRGQDVALRCDPISGHVSLYWYRQALGQGPEFLTYFNYEAQQDKSGLPNDRFSAERPEGSISTLTIQRTEQRDSAMYRCASSPFPVDTQYFGPGTRLTVL.

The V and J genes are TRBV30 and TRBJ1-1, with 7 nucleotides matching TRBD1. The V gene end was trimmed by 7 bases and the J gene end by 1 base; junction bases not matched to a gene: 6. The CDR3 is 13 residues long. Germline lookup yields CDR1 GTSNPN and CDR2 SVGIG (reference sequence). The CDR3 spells CALRQGGNTEAFF. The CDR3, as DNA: TGTGCCTTGCGTCAGGGGGGGAACACTGAAGCTTTCTTT.

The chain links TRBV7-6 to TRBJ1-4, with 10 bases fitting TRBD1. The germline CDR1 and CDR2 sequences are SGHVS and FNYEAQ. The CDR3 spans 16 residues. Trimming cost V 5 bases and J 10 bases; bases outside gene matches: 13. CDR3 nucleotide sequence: TGTGCCAGCAGCAGTTATCCCGGGACAGGGGATGGAAAACTGTTTTTT. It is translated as CASSSYPGTGDGKLFF. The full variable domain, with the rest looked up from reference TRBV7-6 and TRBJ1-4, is GAGVSQSPRYKVTKRGQDVALRCDPISGHVSLYWYRQALGQGPEFLTYFNYEAQQDKSGLPNDRFSAERPEGSISTLTIQRTEQRDSAMYRCASSSYPGTGDGKLFFGSGTQLSVL.

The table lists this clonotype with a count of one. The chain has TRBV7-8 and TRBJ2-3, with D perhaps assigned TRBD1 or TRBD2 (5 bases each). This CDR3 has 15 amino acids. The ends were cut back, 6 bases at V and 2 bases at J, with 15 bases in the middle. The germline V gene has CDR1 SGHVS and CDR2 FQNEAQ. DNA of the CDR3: TGTGCCAGCAGTCCAGGGCAGCGGCACACAGATACGCAGTATTTT. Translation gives CASSPGQRHTDTQYF.

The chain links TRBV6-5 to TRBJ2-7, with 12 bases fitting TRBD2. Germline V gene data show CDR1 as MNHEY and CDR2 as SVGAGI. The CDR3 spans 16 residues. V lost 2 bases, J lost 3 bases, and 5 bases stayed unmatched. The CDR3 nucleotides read TGTGCCAGCAGTTACGGGCCTAGCGGGGGGGACTACGAGCAGTACTTC. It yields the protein CASSYGPSGGDYEQYF.

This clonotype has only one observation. The CDR3 reads CASSALGGTVGAKNIQYF. The CDR3 coding sequence is TGTGCCAGCAGCGCGTTGGGGGGGACCGTAGGAGCCAAAAACATTCAGTACTTC. The V call is TRBV9, the J call TRBJ2-4, with 7 bases identical to TRBD2. The CDR3 loop spans 18 amino acids. The ends lost 3 bases at V and 0 bases at J; junction bases unmatched: 12. The V gene's germline CDR1 is SGDLS and CDR2 YYNGEE.

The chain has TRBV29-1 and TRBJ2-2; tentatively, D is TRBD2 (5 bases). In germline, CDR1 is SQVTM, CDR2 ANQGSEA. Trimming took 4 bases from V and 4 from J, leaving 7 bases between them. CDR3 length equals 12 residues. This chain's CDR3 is CSVVAITGELFF. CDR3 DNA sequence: TGCAGCGTTGTAGCGATCACCGGGGAGCTGTTTTTT.

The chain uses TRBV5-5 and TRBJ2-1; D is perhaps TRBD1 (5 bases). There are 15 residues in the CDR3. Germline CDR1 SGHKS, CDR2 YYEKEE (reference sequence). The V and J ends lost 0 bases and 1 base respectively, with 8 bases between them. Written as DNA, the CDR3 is TGTGCCAGCAGCTTGGCAGGGTTTTCCTACAATGAGCAGTTCTTC. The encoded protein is CASSLAGFSYNEQFF.

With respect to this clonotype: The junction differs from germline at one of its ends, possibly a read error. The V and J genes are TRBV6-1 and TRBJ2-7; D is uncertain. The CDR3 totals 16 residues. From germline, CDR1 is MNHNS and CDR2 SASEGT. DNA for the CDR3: TGTGCCAGCAGTCTTATGAACAGAAGAGAAAGTTACGAGCGGTACTTC. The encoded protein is CASSLMNRRESYERYF.

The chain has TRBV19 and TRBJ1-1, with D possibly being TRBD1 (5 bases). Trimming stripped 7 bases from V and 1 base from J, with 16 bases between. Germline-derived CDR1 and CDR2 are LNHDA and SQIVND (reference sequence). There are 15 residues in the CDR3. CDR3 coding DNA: TGTGCCAGTATCTCGGGGCAGGACAAGAACACTGAAGCTTTCTTT. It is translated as CASISGQDKNTEAFF.

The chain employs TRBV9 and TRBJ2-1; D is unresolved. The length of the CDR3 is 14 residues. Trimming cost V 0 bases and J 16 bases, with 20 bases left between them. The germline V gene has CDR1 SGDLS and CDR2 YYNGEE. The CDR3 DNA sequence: TGTGCCAGCAGCGTAGGGGATGTGTCTAGGGTTGTATTCTTC. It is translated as CASSVGDVSRVVFF.

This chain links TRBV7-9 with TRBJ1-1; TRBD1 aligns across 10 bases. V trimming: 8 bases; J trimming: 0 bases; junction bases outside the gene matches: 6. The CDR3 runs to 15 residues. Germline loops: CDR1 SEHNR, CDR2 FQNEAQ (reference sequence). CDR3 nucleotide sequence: TGTGCCAGCCGACTGGGACAGGGGATGAACACTGAAGCTTTCTTT. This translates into CASRLGQGMNTEAFF.

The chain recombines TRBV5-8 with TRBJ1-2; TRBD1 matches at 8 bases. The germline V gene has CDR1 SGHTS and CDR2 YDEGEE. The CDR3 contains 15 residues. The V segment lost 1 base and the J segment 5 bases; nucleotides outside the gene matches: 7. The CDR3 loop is CASSLFRGREYGYTF. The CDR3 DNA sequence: TGTGCCAGCAGCTTGTTCAGGGGGCGGGAGTATGGCTACACCTTC. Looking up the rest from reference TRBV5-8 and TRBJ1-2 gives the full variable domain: EAGVTQSPTHLIKTRGQQATLRCSPISGHTSVYWYQQALGLGLQFLLWYDEGEERNRGNFPPRFSGRQFPNYSSELNVNALELEDSALYLCASSLFRGREYGYTFGSGTRLTVV.

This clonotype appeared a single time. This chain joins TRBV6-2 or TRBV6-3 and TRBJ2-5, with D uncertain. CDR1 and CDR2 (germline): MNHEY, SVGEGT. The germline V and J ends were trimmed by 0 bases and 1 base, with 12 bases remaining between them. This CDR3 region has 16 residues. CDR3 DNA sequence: TGTGCCAGCAGTTACTCGGCGCTAGGAGCCCAAGAGACCCAGTACTTC. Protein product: CASSYSALGAQETQYF.

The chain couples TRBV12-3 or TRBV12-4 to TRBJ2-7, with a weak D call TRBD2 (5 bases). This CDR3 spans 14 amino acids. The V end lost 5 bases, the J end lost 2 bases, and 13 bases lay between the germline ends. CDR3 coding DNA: TGTGCCAGCAGTCCGGGCCCCGGGGCCTACGAGCAGTACTTC. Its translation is CASSPGPGAYEQYF.

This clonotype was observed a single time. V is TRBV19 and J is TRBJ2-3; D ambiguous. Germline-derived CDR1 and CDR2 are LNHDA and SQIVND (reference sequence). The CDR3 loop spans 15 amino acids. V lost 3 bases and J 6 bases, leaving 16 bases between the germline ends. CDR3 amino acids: CASSIGGSPQDTQYF. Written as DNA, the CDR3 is TGTGCCAGTAGTATCGGTGGCAGCCCCCAGGATACGCAGTATTTT.

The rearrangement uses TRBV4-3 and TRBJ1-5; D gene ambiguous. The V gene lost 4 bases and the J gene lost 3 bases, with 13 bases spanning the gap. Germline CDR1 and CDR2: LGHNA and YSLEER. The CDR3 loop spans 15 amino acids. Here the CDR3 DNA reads TGCGCCAGCAGCCCCGACGGACCCACCAATCAGCCCCAGCATTTT. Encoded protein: CASSPDGPTNQPQHF.

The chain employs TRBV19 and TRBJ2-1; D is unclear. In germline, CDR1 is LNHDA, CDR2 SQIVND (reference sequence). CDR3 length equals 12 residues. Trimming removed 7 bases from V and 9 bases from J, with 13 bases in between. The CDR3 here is CASIGLSSEQFF. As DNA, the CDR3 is TGTGCCAGTATCGGCCTATCGAGTGAGCAGTTCTTC.

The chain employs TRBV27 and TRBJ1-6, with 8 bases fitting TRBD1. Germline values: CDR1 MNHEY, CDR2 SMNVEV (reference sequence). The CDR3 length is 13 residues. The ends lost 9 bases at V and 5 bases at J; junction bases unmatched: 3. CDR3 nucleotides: TGTGCCAGTAACAGGGGGGATAATTCACCCCTCCACTTT. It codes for CASNRGDNSPLHF.

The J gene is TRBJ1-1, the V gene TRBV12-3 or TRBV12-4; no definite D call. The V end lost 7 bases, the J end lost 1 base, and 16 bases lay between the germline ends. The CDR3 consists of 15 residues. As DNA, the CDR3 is TGTGCCAGCACCCAAATGGTTTCAAGGAACACTGAAGCTTTCTTT. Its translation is CASTQMVSRNTEAFF.

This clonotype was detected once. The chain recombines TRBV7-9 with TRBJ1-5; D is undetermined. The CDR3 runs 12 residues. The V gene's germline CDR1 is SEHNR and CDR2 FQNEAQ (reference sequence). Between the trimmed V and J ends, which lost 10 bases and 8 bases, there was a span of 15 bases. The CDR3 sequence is CATSRGSEPQHF. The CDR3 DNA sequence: TGTGCCACCTCGAGAGGGTCTGAGCCCCAGCATTTT.

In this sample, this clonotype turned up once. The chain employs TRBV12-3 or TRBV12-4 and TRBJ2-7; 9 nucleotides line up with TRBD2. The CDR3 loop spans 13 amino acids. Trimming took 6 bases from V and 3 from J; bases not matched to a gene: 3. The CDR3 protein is CASRIAGDYEQYF. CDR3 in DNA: TGTGCCAGCAGAATAGCGGGGGACTACGAGCAGTACTTC.

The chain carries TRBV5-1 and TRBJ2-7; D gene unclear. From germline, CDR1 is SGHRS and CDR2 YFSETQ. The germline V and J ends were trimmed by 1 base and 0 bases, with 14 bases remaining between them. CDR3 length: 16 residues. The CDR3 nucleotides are TGCGCCAGCAGCTTGAGATCGACAACCTACTCCTACGAGCAGTACTTC. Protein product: CASSLRSTTYSYEQYF.

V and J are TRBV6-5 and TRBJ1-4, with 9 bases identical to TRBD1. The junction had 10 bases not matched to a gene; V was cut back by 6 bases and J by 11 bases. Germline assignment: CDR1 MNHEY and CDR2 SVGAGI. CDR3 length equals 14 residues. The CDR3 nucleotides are TGTGCCAGCAGCCAGGGACAGGGCATCCACAAACTGTTTTTT. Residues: CASSQGQGIHKLFF.

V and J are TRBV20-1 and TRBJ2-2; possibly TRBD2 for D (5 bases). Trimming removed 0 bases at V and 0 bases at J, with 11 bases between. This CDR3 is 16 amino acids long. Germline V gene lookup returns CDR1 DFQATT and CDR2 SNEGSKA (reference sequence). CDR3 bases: TGCAGTGCTAGAGATATCCCGGGAACGAACACCGGGGAGCTGTTTTTT. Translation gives CSARDIPGTNTGELFF.

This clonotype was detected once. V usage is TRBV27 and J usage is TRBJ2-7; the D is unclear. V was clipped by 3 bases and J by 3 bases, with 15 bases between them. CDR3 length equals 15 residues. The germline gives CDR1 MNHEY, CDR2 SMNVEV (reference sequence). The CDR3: CASSFSNHHYYEQYF. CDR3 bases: TGTGCCAGCAGTTTTTCCAACCACCACTACTACGAGCAGTACTTC.

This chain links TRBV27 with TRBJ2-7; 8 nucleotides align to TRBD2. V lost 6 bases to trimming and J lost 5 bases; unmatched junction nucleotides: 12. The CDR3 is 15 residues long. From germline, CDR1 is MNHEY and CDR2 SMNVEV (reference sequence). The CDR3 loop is CASSQAGLVIHEQYF. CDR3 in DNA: TGTGCCAGCAGCCAAGCGGGACTAGTGATTCACGAGCAGTACTTC.

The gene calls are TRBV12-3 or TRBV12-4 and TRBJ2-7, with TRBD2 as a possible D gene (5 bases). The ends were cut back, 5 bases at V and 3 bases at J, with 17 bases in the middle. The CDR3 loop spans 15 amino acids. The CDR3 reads CASSPTLASYYEQYF. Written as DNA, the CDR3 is TGTGCCAGCAGTCCGACCCTGGCTAGCTACTACGAGCAGTACTTC.

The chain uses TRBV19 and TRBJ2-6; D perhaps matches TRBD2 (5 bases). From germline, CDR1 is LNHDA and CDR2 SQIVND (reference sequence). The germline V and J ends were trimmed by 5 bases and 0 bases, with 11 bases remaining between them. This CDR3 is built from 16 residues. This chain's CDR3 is CASSPAGISGANVLTF. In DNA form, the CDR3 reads TGTGCCAGTAGTCCCGCCGGGATCTCTGGGGCCAACGTCCTGACTTTC.

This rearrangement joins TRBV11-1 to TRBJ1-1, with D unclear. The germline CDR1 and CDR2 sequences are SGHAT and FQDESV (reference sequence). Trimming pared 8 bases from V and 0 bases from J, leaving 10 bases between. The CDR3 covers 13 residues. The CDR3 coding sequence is TGTGCCAGCCCTAATAGTTTGAACACTGAAGCTTTCTTT. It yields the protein CASPNSLNTEAFF.